Here is one TCR beta chain with its context. Measured with immunoSEQ multiplex PCR; TCRdb has only the in-frame clones, and not every one. The sample lists 2 million to 2.5 million clones; under 97% were seen once. This entry belongs to a study of shared clonotypes between healthy human individuals. The CDR3 sequence is 17 residues long. Germline loops: CDR1 SGHVS, CDR2 FQNEAQ. V was clipped by 6 bases and J by 2 bases; unmatched bases: 13. V gene TRBV7-8 combines with J gene TRBJ2-7; TRBD2 agrees at 10 bases. The source of this sequence is a man aged 18 to 29 in good health. The specimen was naive CD4+ T cells sorted from blood. Stated subset: CD45RA+ positively selected. CDR3 DNA sequence: TGTGCCAGCAGAAAGAGCGGGAGGGACGGGTCCCCCTACGAGCAGTACTTC. Translation: CASRKSGRDGSPYEQYF.